These 18 T cell receptor beta chains were all obtained from the same sample, sequenced in a study of T cell responses to AZD1222 COVID-19 vaccine. Profiled with immunoSEQ multiplex PCR; TCRdb holds only in-frame clones, not every one. The repertoire consists of about 140,000 clones, with roughly 92% occurring once and the leading ten covering 2% to 2.5%. Sample: peripheral blood, taken on day 0 of AZD1222 vaccination. These receptors all come from an adult in good health.

This chain uses TRBV3-1 (or the pseudogene TRBV3-2) with TRBJ2-2; 12 bases match TRBD1. Germline V CDR1 and CDR2: LGHDT, YNNKEL (reference sequence). V was clipped by 4 bases and J by 10 bases; unmatched bases: 10. The CDR3 has 16 residues. CDR3 DNA: TGTGCCAGCAGCCTATTGACCGGGACAGGGGGCGAGGAGCTGTTTTTT. This gives the protein CASSLLTGTGGEELFF.

The chain recombines TRBV14 with TRBJ2-7; 15 bases match TRBD2. The CDR3 is made up of 20 amino acids. Germline lookup yields CDR1 SGHDN and CDR2 FVKESK. Unmatched junction bases numbered 15, after V lost 0 bases and J lost 6 bases. The CDR3: CASSQEPGLAGGQRRSEQYF. The DNA of the CDR3 is TGTGCCAGCAGCCAAGAACCGGGACTAGCGGGAGGACAAAGGAGGAGCGAGCAGTACTTC.

The V gene is TRBV29-1, the J gene TRBJ1-1, with D hard to call. In germline, CDR1 is SQVTM, CDR2 ANQGSEA. The CDR3 length is 14 residues. Trimming pared 3 bases from V and 3 bases from J, leaving 14 bases between. The CDR3 spells CSVDRPPGYTEAFF. The CDR3 DNA follows: TGCAGCGTTGACCGCCCGCCCGGGTACACTGAAGCTTTCTTT.

This clone appeared a single time. The CDR3 sequence: CASSPRNDLGPSSNQPQHF. CDR3 DNA: TGCGCCAGCAGCCCTCGAAACGACTTGGGGCCTTCTTCCAATCAGCCCCAGCATTTT. V usage is TRBV4-1 and J usage is TRBJ1-5, with a tentative D call TRBD1 (5 bases). V was shortened by 4 bases and J by 3 bases, with 25 bases between the two germline ends. CDR3 length equals 19 residues. Germline V gene lookup returns CDR1 MGHRA and CDR2 YSYEKL.

This clone came up once. The CDR3 protein is CASSVPSGGQETQYF. In DNA form, the CDR3 reads TGCGCCAGCAGTGTCCCTAGCGGGGGACAAGAGACCCAGTACTTC. This chain connects TRBV10-1 to TRBJ2-5; TRBD2 agrees at 10 bases. V dropped 4 bases and J dropped 2; count of bases not matched to a gene: 4. Per the germline V gene, CDR1 is WNHNN and CDR2 is SYGVQD (reference sequence). The CDR3 runs to 15 residues.

This chain links TRBV5-4 with TRBJ1-2; D is ambiguous. The germline V and J ends were trimmed by 1 base and 5 bases, with 12 bases remaining between them. The CDR3 spans 14 residues. From germline, CDR1 is SGHNT and CDR2 YYREEE (reference sequence). CDR3 amino acids: CASSLPRRGYGYTF. The CDR3 bases are TGTGCCAGCAGCTTGCCAAGAAGAGGGTATGGCTACACCTTC.

The gene calls are TRBV19 and TRBJ2-2, with D perhaps TRBD1 (5 bases). Per germline, CDR1 LNHDA and CDR2 SQIVND (reference sequence). V gave up 1 base and J gave up 2 bases, with 8 bases separating them. CDR3 length: 15 amino acids. CDR3 amino acids: CASSIAGLNTGELFF. The CDR3 coding sequence is TGTGCCAGTAGTATAGCAGGGCTTAACACCGGGGAGCTGTTTTTT.

The chain links TRBV28 to TRBJ2-7, with D perhaps matching TRBD1 (6 bases). Trimming removed 4 bases at V and 1 base at J, with 14 bases between. The germline V gene encodes CDR1 MDHEN and CDR2 SYDVKM. The CDR3 spans 15 residues. CDR3 sequence reads: CASSSQGLGSYEQYF. DNA of the CDR3: TGTGCCAGCAGTTCACAGGGTCTCGGATCCTACGAGCAGTACTTC.

This chain connects TRBV28 to TRBJ1-2, with D tentatively TRBD1 (6 bases). This CDR3 region has 12 residues. Trimming shortened V by 3 bases and J by 5 bases, and 7 bases separated the two germline ends. CDR1 is MDHEN, CDR2 SYDVKM, per germline. The CDR3 nucleotides read TGTGCCAGCAGTTTTCAGGGGTATGGCTACACCTTC. Encoded protein: CASSFQGYGYTF.

The J gene is TRBJ1-1, the V gene TRBV6-5; 10 positions agree with TRBD1. Germline CDR1 reads MNHEY; CDR2 reads SVGAGI. V shed 6 bases and J 5 bases; nucleotides not matched to a gene: 6. This CDR3 comprises 14 residues. The CDR3 region has the DNA TGTGCCAGCAGAAAAAGGGACAGGGGAACTGAAGCTTTCTTT. Its translation is CASRKRDRGTEAFF.

In its sample, this clone was seen once. Sequence at one end of the junction differs from germline and may be a read error. The chain has TRBV6-1 and TRBJ2-5; D gene ambiguous. Germline V gives CDR1 MNHNS, CDR2 SASEGT. This CDR3 is 15 amino acids long. CDR3 in amino acids: CASREDLRMEETQYF. The DNA for the CDR3 is TGTGCCAGCAGAGAAGACTTGCGCATGGAGGAGACCCAGTACTTC.

This chain links TRBV3-1 (or the pseudogene TRBV3-2) with TRBJ1-2; D possibly corresponds to TRBD1 (6 bases). CDR1 is LGHDT and CDR2 is YNNKEL in the germline V gene (reference sequence). V was shortened by 3 bases and J by 1 base, with 12 bases between the two germline ends. The CDR3 contains 15 residues. This chain's CDR3 is CASSHGQLFNYGYTF. The DNA of the CDR3 is TGTGCCAGCAGCCACGGACAGCTTTTTAACTATGGCTACACCTTC.

This clone was observed a single time. The junction shows a germline mismatch at one end, possibly a read error. The chain employs TRBV7-9 and TRBJ1-4; TRBD1 is a possible D gene (5 bases). Germline V gene sequence: CDR1 SEHNR, CDR2 FQNEAQ (reference sequence). This CDR3 region has 15 residues. As DNA, the CDR3 is TGTGCCAGCAGCAAGAGCGCGGCAGGATACATCCGGCGGACATTT. Encoded protein: CASSKSAAGYIRRTF.

This clone has just one count. The rearrangement uses TRBV4-1 and TRBJ1-6, with 8 bases identical to TRBD1. The germline V gene has CDR1 MGHRA and CDR2 YSYEKL. The CDR3 consists of 19 residues. With 1 base clipped from V and 0 bases from J, the junction kept 8 bases outside the gene matches. CDR3 bases: TGCGCCAGCAGCCAAGCCGGGACAGGTGGGAGCTCCTATAATTCACCCCTCCACTTT. It encodes CASSQAGTGGSSYNSPLHF.

The chain employs TRBV3-1 (or the pseudogene TRBV3-2) and TRBJ2-3, with D tentatively TRBD1 (6 bases). CDR1 is LGHDT, CDR2 YNNKEL, per germline (reference sequence). Trimming took 3 bases from V and 5 from J, leaving 12 bases between them. CDR3 length: 14 residues. CDR3 loop: CASSQIQGQDTQYF. In DNA form, the CDR3 reads TGTGCCAGCAGCCAGATCCAGGGGCAAGATACGCAGTATTTT.

The chain couples TRBV27 to TRBJ2-3; D not resolved. There are 14 residues in the CDR3. V lost 6 bases and J 6 bases, leaving 16 bases between the germline ends. The V gene's germline CDR1 is MNHEY and CDR2 SMNVEV (reference sequence). CDR3 coding DNA: TGTGCCAGCAGACTCCAGGCCGTGTGGGATACGCAGTATTTT. This encodes CASRLQAVWDTQYF.

The J gene is TRBJ2-1, the V gene TRBV4-3; 12 nucleotides match TRBD2. The ends lost 2 bases at V and 6 bases at J; junction bases unmatched: 2. This CDR3 region has 15 residues. Per the germline V gene, CDR1 is LGHNA and CDR2 is YSLEER. CDR3 coding DNA: TGCGCCAGCAGCCAACTAGCGGGGGGGCCCAATGAGCAGTTCTTC. Translation gives CASSQLAGGPNEQFF.

The rearrangement joins TRBV2 to TRBJ1-4, with TRBD1 matching over 10 bases. Trimming removed 1 base from V and 8 bases from J; junction bases left unmatched: 4. The length of the CDR3 is 15 residues. Germline lookup yields CDR1 SNHLY and CDR2 FYNNEI. The DNA of the CDR3 is TGTGCCAGCAGTGAAGAGGGACAGGGGTGGGAAAAACTGTTTTTT. Residues: CASSEEGQGWEKLFF. Full variable domain (missing parts from reference TRBV2 and TRBJ1-4): EPEVTQTPSHQVTQMGQEVILRCVPISNHLYFYWYRQILGQKVEFLVSFYNNEISEKSEIFDDQFSVERPDGSNFTLKIRSTKLEDSAMYFCASSEEGQGWEKLFFGSGTQLSVL.